This T cell receptor beta chain was profiled in a study of Graves' ophthalmopathy and Graves' hyperthyroidism. Study observations and caveats: A classifier, a 13-signature model, separated ophthalmopathy from stable hyperthyroidism with roughly 86% sensitivity and approximately 81% specificity.

The CDR3 is 16 residues long. V gave up 7 bases and J gave up 2 bases, with 20 bases separating them. Germline lookup yields CDR1 MNHNS and CDR2 SASEGT. RNA transcripts provided the template for amplifying TCR beta CDR3 regions. The first round was an RT-PCR with HTBI primers, and the second round was a multiplex PCR. From the multiplex PCR reads, TCRdb called clonotypes with MiXCR, one entry per CDR3 protein. The table lists 580,000 or so distinct CDR3 sequences, about 35% of them singletons, with roughly 4% in the top ten. Only a few counts were recorded for this clonotype. Its antigen is unknown. The V call is TRBV6-1, the J call TRBJ1-2, with a tentative D call TRBD1 (5 bases). The specimen was peripheral blood or thyroid tissue (not recorded which). The TCR was taken from an adult man with Graves' hyperthyroidism. The CDR3, as DNA: TGTGCCAGCACCCTTTTCGGCCAGACAGCGAACTATGGCTACACCTTC. It specifies CASTLFGQTANYGYTF.